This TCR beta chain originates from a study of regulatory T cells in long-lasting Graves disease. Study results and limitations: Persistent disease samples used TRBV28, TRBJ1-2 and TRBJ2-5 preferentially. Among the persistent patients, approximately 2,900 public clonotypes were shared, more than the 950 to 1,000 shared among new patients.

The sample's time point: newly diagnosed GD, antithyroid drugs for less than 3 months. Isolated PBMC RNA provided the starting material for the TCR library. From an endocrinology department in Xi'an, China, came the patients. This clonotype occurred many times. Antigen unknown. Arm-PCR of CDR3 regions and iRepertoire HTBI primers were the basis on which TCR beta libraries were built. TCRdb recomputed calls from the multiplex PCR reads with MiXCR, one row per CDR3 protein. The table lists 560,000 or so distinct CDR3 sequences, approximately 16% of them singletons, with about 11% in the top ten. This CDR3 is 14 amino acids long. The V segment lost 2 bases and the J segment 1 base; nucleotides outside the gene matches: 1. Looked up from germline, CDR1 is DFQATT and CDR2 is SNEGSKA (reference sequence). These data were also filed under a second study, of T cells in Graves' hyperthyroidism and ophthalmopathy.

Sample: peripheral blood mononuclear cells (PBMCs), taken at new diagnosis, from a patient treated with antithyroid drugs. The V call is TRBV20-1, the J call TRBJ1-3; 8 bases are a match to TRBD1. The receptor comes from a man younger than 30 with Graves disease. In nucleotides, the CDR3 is TGCAGTGCTAGACAGGGGGCATCTGGAAACACCATATATTTT. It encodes CSARQGASGNTIYF.